The 10 T cell receptor beta chains below all came from one sample that was sequenced in a study of regulatory T cells in long-lasting Graves disease. Assembly of TCR beta libraries relied on iRepertoire HTBI primers together with Arm-PCR of CDR3 regions. TCRdb analysed the multiplex PCR reads with MiXCR anew, one entry per CDR3 protein. The repertoire holds roughly 250,000 distinct CDR3 sequences, with 18% as singletons. The time point denotes: newly diagnosed GD, antithyroid drugs for less than 3 months. RNA isolated from PBMCs was used to make the TCR library. The same data also contributed to another study, on T cells in Graves' hyperthyroidism and ophthalmopathy.

The sample here was peripheral blood mononuclear cells (PBMCs), taken at new diagnosis, from a patient treated with antithyroid drugs. These TCRs come from a woman aged 25 to 39 with Graves disease.

This clonotype occurred many times. The chain carries TRBV19 and TRBJ1-1, with TRBD1 as a possible D gene (5 bases). Germline V lookup: CDR1 LNHDA, CDR2 SQIVND (reference sequence). V shed 10 bases and J shed 1 base, with 13 bases lying between them. The CDR3 has 13 amino acids. In DNA form, the CDR3 reads TGTGCCACCCGGGACGGACCGAACACTGAAGCTTTCTTT. Translation gives CATRDGPNTEAFF.

This clonotype appeared many times. The chain recombines TRBV20-1 with TRBJ1-2; 10 bases are a match to TRBD1. V shed 5 bases, J shed 4 bases, and the junction held 4 bases outside the gene matches. This CDR3 region has 13 residues. Germline CDR1 is DFQATT and CDR2 is SNEGSKA (reference sequence). CDR3 sequence: CSAGTGAAYGYTF. The CDR3 nucleotides are TGCAGTGCTGGGACAGGGGCTGCCTATGGCTACACCTTC.

This clonotype was counted ten times or more. This chain joins TRBV3-1 and TRBJ1-2; 9 positions match TRBD1. Germline values: CDR1 LGHDT, CDR2 YNNKEL (reference sequence). Germline trimming cut 4 bases from V and 3 bases from J; bases unmatched to any gene: 9. CDR3 length equals 16 residues. The chain's CDR3 is CASSPFSDRGHYGYTF. The CDR3 nucleotides read TGTGCCAGCAGCCCGTTTTCGGACAGGGGACACTATGGCTACACCTTC.

Ten or more counts support this clonotype. The chain combines TRBV5-1 with TRBJ1-6; 7 bases map to TRBD1. The V segment lost 4 bases and the J segment 7 bases; nucleotides outside the gene matches: 11. The CDR3 has 16 amino acids. Germline CDR1 SGHRS, CDR2 YFSETQ. CDR3 bases: TGCGCCAGCAGCCCCGTTCGACAGGGTGGCAATTCACCCCTCCACTTT. Its protein is CASSPVRQGGNSPLHF.

In this sample, this clonotype turned up a few times. The chain joins TRBV27 to TRBJ1-5; D is undetermined. There are 18 residues in the CDR3. Per the germline V gene, CDR1 is MNHEY and CDR2 is SMNVEV (reference sequence). V gave up 5 bases and J gave up 0 bases, with 20 bases separating them. CDR3 coding DNA: TGTGCCAGCAGTCTTGTAGCGCCACAGCCACGTAGCAATCAGCCCCAGCATTTT. Translation: CASSLVAPQPRSNQPQHF.

This clonotype was observed many times. The rearrangement joins TRBV18 to TRBJ1-2; no definite D call. Trimming stripped 0 bases from V and 8 bases from J, with 13 bases between. Germline CDR1 is KGHSH and CDR2 is LQKENI. This CDR3 has 14 amino acids. This CDR3 is CASSPPEGVRGYTF. The CDR3 nucleotides are TGTGCCAGCTCACCACCCGAAGGCGTAAGAGGCTACACCTTC.

This clonotype has at least ten counts. The V call is TRBV6-5, the J call TRBJ2-7, with a weak D call TRBD1 (6 bases). With 0 bases removed from V and 2 bases from J, the gap between germline ends came to 11 bases. This CDR3 has 15 residues. Per the germline V gene, CDR1 is MNHEY and CDR2 is SVGAGI. CDR3: CASSYSGQLPYEQYF. CDR3 nucleotide sequence: TGTGCCAGCAGTTACTCCGGACAGCTTCCCTACGAGCAGTACTTC.

The chain recombines TRBV4-2 with TRBJ2-3; D remains ambiguous. Germline lookup yields CDR1 LGHNA and CDR2 YNFKEQ. Trimming removed 0 bases from V and 1 base from J, with 5 bases in between. This CDR3 contains 14 residues. CDR3 region: CASSQEQGTDTQYF. The CDR3 DNA reads as TGTGCCAGCAGCCAAGAGCAGGGCACAGATACGCAGTATTTT.

This clonotype was seen many times. This sequence joins TRBV2 and TRBJ2-1, with a possible D match to TRBD2 (5 bases). Trimming left V 1 base short and J 15 bases short, with 16 bases between. The CDR3 spans 13 residues. CDR1 SNHLY and CDR2 FYNNEI come from the germline V gene. The CDR3 DNA sequence: TGTGCCAGCAGTGAAGGGCTGGCAGATGGGAGGTTCTTC. Protein product: CASSEGLADGRFF.

This clonotype was counted many times. The chain links TRBV7-3 to TRBJ1-2; D is possibly TRBD1 (5 bases). The CDR3 extends over 14 amino acids. Germline CDR1 and CDR2: SGHTA and FQGTGA. Trimming left V 5 bases short and J 7 bases short, with 17 bases between. This CDR3 reads CASSLEGRAAGYTF. The CDR3 bases are TGTGCCAGCAGCCTAGAAGGCAGGGCGGCTGGCTACACCTTC.